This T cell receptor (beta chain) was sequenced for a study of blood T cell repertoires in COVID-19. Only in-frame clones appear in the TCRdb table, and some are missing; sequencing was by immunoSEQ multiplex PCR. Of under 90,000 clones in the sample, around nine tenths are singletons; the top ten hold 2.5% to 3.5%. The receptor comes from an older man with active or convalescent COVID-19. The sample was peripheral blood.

The CDR3 region is CASSRATNEKLFF. The CDR3, as DNA: TGTGCCAGTAGTCGAGCAACTAATGAAAAACTGTTTTTT. This chain links TRBV19 with TRBJ1-4, with no clear D. CDR1 and CDR2 (germline): LNHDA, SQIVND (reference sequence). Deletions cut 5 bases from V and 0 bases from J, with 4 bases between. This CDR3 spans 13 amino acids.